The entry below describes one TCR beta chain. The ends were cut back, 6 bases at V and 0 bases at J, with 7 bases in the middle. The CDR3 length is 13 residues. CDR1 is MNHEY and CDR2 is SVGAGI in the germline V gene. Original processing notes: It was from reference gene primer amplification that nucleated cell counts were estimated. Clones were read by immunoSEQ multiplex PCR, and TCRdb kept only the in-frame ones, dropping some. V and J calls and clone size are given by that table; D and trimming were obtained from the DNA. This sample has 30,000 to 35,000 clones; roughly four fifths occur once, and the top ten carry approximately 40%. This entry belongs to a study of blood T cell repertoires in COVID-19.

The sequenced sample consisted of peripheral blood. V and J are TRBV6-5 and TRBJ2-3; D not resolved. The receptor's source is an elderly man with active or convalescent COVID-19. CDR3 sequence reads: CASRGASTDTQYF. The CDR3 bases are TGTGCCAGCAGGGGCGCTAGCACAGATACGCAGTATTTT.